Each of the 31 T cell receptor beta chains below was sequenced from the same sample in a study of cytomegalovirus exposure and HLA in healthy donors (dated by TCRdb to about 2017). Libraries came from the immunoSEQ multiplex PCR assay. For the multiplex PCR, a mixture combining 60 forward primers for TCR Vbeta segments and 13 reverse primers for TCR Jbeta segments was used. Held by TCRdb, this immuneACCESS table contains in-frame sequences only and omits some clones. Under half of the omission traces to an unresolved V gene where checked; the cause of the rest is unknown. Here the sample has about 140,000 clones; about two thirds occur a single time. The ten largest clones take up under 2.5% of the sample. The specimen sequenced was PBMCs. These receptors came from a woman aged 55-70 years in good health and CMV-seropositive.

The chain recombines TRBV5-1 with TRBJ1-2; weak D call: TRBD1 (6 bases). The V gene's germline CDR1 is SGHRS and CDR2 YFSETQ. The V end lost 4 bases, the J end lost 4 bases, and 8 bases lay between the germline ends. There are 12 residues in the CDR3. The DNA for the CDR3 is TGCGCCAGCAGCACGGACAGCTATGGCTACACCTTC. Translating it yields CASSTDSYGYTF.

The genes are TRBV29-1 and TRBJ2-7; TRBD1 agrees at 10 bases. The CDR3 runs 12 residues. After removal of 4 bases from V and 7 bases from J, the junction contained 4 bases not matched to a gene. CDR1 SQVTM and CDR2 ANQGSEA come from the germline V gene. In DNA, the CDR3 is TGCAGCGTTGTGGGACAGGGGCTAGAGCAGTACTTC. Its protein product is CSVVGQGLEQYF.

The sample holds a few counts of this clone. The chain employs TRBV6-1 and TRBJ1-2; D gene unclear. The CDR3 totals 14 residues. Germline CDR1 is MNHNS and CDR2 is SASEGT. Trimming left V 7 bases short and J 3 bases short, with 15 bases between. The CDR3 DNA reads as TGTGCCAGCACCCCGGCAGTGACTGACTATGGCTACACCTTC. Translated, it gives CASTPAVTDYGYTF.

This chain links TRBV5-4 with TRBJ2-7; D may be TRBD1 (6 bases). In germline, CDR1 is SGHNT, CDR2 YYREEE (reference sequence). The CDR3 consists of 13 residues. V shed 5 bases and J shed 6 bases, with 15 bases lying between them. The CDR3 DNA is TGTGCCAGCAGTAACCCCCCCAGGGGCGAGCAGTACTTC. Protein sequence: CASSNPPRGEQYF.

The chain couples TRBV5-1 to TRBJ1-1; a possible D gene is TRBD1 (5 bases). The CDR3 sequence is 15 residues long. CDR1 and CDR2 (germline): SGHRS, YFSETQ. The V end lost 0 bases, the J end lost 3 bases, and 12 bases lay between the germline ends. The chain's CDR3 is CASSLEGAPDTEAFF. CDR3 sequence (DNA): TGCGCCAGCAGCTTGGAAGGGGCTCCCGACACTGAAGCTTTCTTT.

This clone was seen only once. The rearrangement links TRBV18 to TRBJ1-5, with a weak D call TRBD1 (6 bases). Germline assignment: CDR1 KGHSH and CDR2 LQKENI. Trimming cost V 3 bases and J 4 bases, with 10 bases left between them. The CDR3 spans 14 residues. Here the CDR3 reads CASSPGGRNQPQHF. The CDR3 bases are TGTGCCAGCTCACCCGGGGGGCGGAATCAGCCCCAGCATTTT.

The V gene is TRBV4-1, the J gene TRBJ2-7; TRBD2 is a possible D gene (6 bases). V gave up 4 bases and J gave up 2 bases, with 15 bases separating them. There are 15 residues in the CDR3. Germline V gives CDR1 MGHRA, CDR2 YSYEKL. CDR3 protein: CASSPAGTGPYEQYF. The CDR3 bases are TGCGCCAGCAGCCCAGCCGGGACTGGGCCCTACGAGCAGTACTTC.

The V gene is TRBV6-1, the J gene TRBJ1-5; D not certain. Germline lookup yields CDR1 MNHNS and CDR2 SASEGT. The CDR3 is 14 amino acids. Trimming left V 4 bases short and J 2 bases short, with 9 bases between. The CDR3 region is CASSVRRGNQPQHF. Here the CDR3 DNA reads TGTGCCAGCAGTGTCCGGCGGGGCAATCAGCCCCAGCATTTT.

This clone was detected only a few times. The rearrangement links TRBV4-2 to TRBJ1-1, with TRBD1 matching over 7 bases. There are 15 residues in the CDR3. The J segment lost 4 bases and the V segment lost 2 bases, leaving 7 bases of the junction unmatched. In germline, CDR1 is LGHNA, CDR2 YNFKEQ. The CDR3 bases are TGTGCCAGCAGCCAACCGACAGGGCTTAGCACTGAAGCTTTCTTT. Protein: CASSQPTGLSTEAFF.

Comments on this clone: In the same sample, other DNA sequences code for this CDR3. The chain links TRBV18 to TRBJ1-1; no reliable D call. Germline CDR1 KGHSH, CDR2 LQKENI. V dropped 1 base and J dropped 0 bases, with 6 bases sitting between them. The CDR3 has 14 amino acids. The CDR3 DNA sequence: TGTGCCAGCTCACCACGGGAGGTGAACACTGAAGCTTTCTTT. This gives the protein CASSPREVNTEAFF.

This clone has a handful of counts. V is TRBV7-9 and J is TRBJ2-1; TRBD1 is a possible D gene (6 bases). The CDR3 has 15 residues. Per the germline V gene, CDR1 is SEHNR and CDR2 is FQNEAQ (reference sequence). Trimming pared 6 bases from V and 6 bases from J, leaving 18 bases between. CDR3 nucleotides: TGTGCCAGCAGTCTAATTGGGCGAGGGGGCAATGAGCAGTTCTTC. It codes for CASSLIGRGGNEQFF.

CDR3 loop: CASSSRVGSNQPQHF. The CDR3 DNA sequence: TGTGCCAGCAGTTCCCGGGTCGGTAGCAATCAGCCCCAGCATTTT. This sequence joins TRBV6-6 and TRBJ1-5; no clear D. The CDR3 consists of 15 residues. Germline CDR1 and CDR2: MNHNY and SVGAGI (reference sequence). Trimming removed 4 bases at V and 0 bases at J, with 10 bases between.

This sequence joins TRBV30 and TRBJ2-1; possible D gene TRBD2, 6 bases. This CDR3 region has 12 residues. Between the trimmed V and J ends, which lost 4 bases and 8 bases, there was a span of 12 bases. From germline, CDR1 is GTSNPN and CDR2 SVGIG (reference sequence). CDR3 sequence: CAWNAAGHEQFF. In DNA form, the CDR3 reads TGTGCCTGGAATGCGGCGGGGCATGAGCAGTTCTTC.

The rearrangement uses TRBV7-3 and TRBJ2-2, with 8 bases matching TRBD2. V trimming: 5 bases; J trimming: 8 bases; junction bases outside the gene matches: 7. Germline V gene data show CDR1 as SGHTA and CDR2 as FQGTGA. The CDR3 runs to 14 residues. CDR3 amino acids: CASSRSGIVGELFF. CDR3 nucleotides: TGTGCCAGCAGCCGTAGCGGGATAGTGGGGGAGCTGTTTTTT.

V gene TRBV2 combines with J gene TRBJ2-2, with D perhaps TRBD2 (6 bases). Per germline, CDR1 SNHLY and CDR2 FYNNEI. The CDR3 length is 12 residues. The V end was cut by 3 bases, the J end by 15 bases, with 14 bases between. The CDR3 reads CASSEGPGVVFF. The CDR3 nucleotides are TGTGCCAGCAGTGAGGGTCCGGGAGTGGTGTTTTTT. The full variable domain, completed using reference TRBV2 and TRBJ2-2, is EPEVTQTPSHQVTQMGQEVILRCVPISNHLYFYWYRQILGQKVEFLVSFYNNEISEKSEIFDDQFSVERPDGSNFTLKIRSTKLEDSAMYFCASSEGPGVVFFGEGSRLTVL.

The CDR3 DNA sequence: TGTGCCAGCTCAACACAGGGGACCGGGGAGCTGTTTTTT. This encodes CASSTQGTGELFF. The chain recombines TRBV18 with TRBJ2-2; TRBD1 agrees at 7 bases. V shed 5 bases and J 5 bases; nucleotides not matched to a gene: 2. Germline CDR1 is KGHSH and CDR2 is LQKENI. The CDR3 contains 13 residues.

The CDR3 sequence: CATSRAGQGRQETQYF. The CDR3 bases are TGTGCCACCAGCAGAGCCGGACAGGGGCGTCAAGAGACCCAGTACTTC. The V and J genes are TRBV15 and TRBJ2-5; 9 bases are shared with TRBD1. The CDR3 spans 16 residues. V trimming: 1 base; J trimming: 2 bases; junction bases outside the gene matches: 5. Germline CDR1 LNHNV, CDR2 YYDKDF (reference sequence).

This rearrangement joins TRBV28 to TRBJ1-2, with TRBD1 matching 9 bases. This CDR3 has 16 residues. The trim removed 6 bases at V and 3 bases at J, leaving 11 bases unmatched. Germline CDR1 is MDHEN and CDR2 is SYDVKM. CDR3 amino acids: CASREGTGFTDYGYTF. In DNA form, the CDR3 reads TGTGCCAGCAGGGAAGGGACAGGGTTTACGGACTATGGCTACACCTTC.

This clone was recorded only once. The chain joins TRBV9 to TRBJ2-3, with D uncertain. The CDR3 spans 15 residues. Deletions cut 0 bases from V and 6 bases from J, with 14 bases between. CDR1 is SGDLS and CDR2 is YYNGEE in the germline V gene. The CDR3 loop is CASSVVGSARDTQYF. Here the CDR3 DNA reads TGTGCCAGCAGCGTAGTAGGCAGCGCTCGGGATACGCAGTATTTT.

Points on this clone: Other DNA sequences in the sample encode the same CDR3. The genes are TRBV5-1 and TRBJ1-1, with 7 positions matching TRBD1. V was clipped by 2 bases and J by 1 base; unmatched bases: 2. This CDR3 comprises 14 residues. CDR1 SGHRS and CDR2 YFSETQ come from the germline V gene. In nucleotides, the CDR3 is TGCGCCAGCAGCTTAGGGGGCTCGAACACTGAAGCTTTCTTT. Its translation is CASSLGGSNTEAFF.

This chain links TRBV5-1 with TRBJ2-3; 7 bases are a match to TRBD2. The CDR3 has 16 residues. The germline V gene encodes CDR1 SGHRS and CDR2 YFSETQ. V lost 2 bases and J lost 5; bases outside the gene matches: 11. In nucleotides, the CDR3 is TGCGCCAGCAGCTTAACTAGCGAGAGTGGTGGAGATACGCAGTATTTT. Its translation is CASSLTSESGGDTQYF.

The chain employs TRBV5-1 and TRBJ1-1, with 8 bases fitting TRBD1. V lost 4 bases to trimming and J lost 1 base; unmatched junction nucleotides: 6. Germline CDR1 and CDR2: SGHRS and YFSETQ. This CDR3 has 15 residues. This CDR3 reads CASSLRTGQNTEAFF. Written as DNA, the CDR3 is TGCGCCAGCAGCCTCCGGACAGGGCAGAACACTGAAGCTTTCTTT.

The genes are TRBV29-1 and TRBJ2-4, with 8 bases matching TRBD1. The germline gives CDR1 SQVTM, CDR2 ANQGSEA. The V gene end was trimmed by 7 bases and the J gene end by 5 bases; junction bases not matched to a gene: 7. The CDR3 has 13 amino acids. CDR3 region: CSAFDRGENIQYF. The CDR3 nucleotides read TGCAGCGCCTTCGACAGGGGCGAAAACATTCAGTACTTC.

The chain has TRBV6-1 and TRBJ1-5, with D perhaps matching TRBD1 (6 bases). Germline V gene data show CDR1 as MNHNS and CDR2 as SASEGT. Trimming left V 7 bases short and J 0 bases short, with 13 bases between. The CDR3 runs 15 residues. Here the CDR3 reads CASNRVPSSNQPQHF. The CDR3 DNA reads TGTGCCAGCAACAGGGTCCCCAGTAGCAATCAGCCCCAGCATTTT.

This clone was seen a few times. CDR3 bases: TGTGCCAGCAGCTTGAGCGACAGAATGAACACTGAAGCTTTCTTT. This codes for CASSLSDRMNTEAFF. This chain joins TRBV5-6 and TRBJ1-1, with a possible D match to TRBD1 (5 bases). The CDR3 runs to 15 residues. Germline V gene lookup returns CDR1 SGHDT and CDR2 YYEEEE. V dropped 1 base and J dropped 0 bases, with 10 bases sitting between them.

V is TRBV4-1 and J is TRBJ2-1; 9 bases are shared with TRBD2. The CDR3 spans 15 residues. Germline V gene sequence: CDR1 MGHRA, CDR2 YSYEKL. With 1 base clipped from V and 8 bases from J, the junction kept 6 bases outside the gene matches. Here the CDR3 reads CASSQGLGLADEQFF. The CDR3 DNA reads as TGCGCCAGCAGCCAAGGTTTGGGACTAGCCGATGAGCAGTTCTTC.

The chain recombines TRBV6-6 with TRBJ1-5; 10 positions match TRBD1. Germline V CDR1 and CDR2: MNHNY, SVGAGI (reference sequence). The CDR3 consists of 15 residues. The ends lost 5 bases at V and 7 bases at J; junction bases unmatched: 8. This CDR3 is CASSQTGGDGQPQHF. The CDR3, as DNA: TGTGCCAGCAGTCAGACAGGGGGCGATGGGCAGCCCCAGCATTTT.

The gene calls are TRBV2 and TRBJ2-2; D uncertain. V gave up 4 bases and J gave up 3 bases, with 21 bases separating them. The CDR3 is 18 amino acids. Germline V gene lookup returns CDR1 SNHLY and CDR2 FYNNEI. CDR3 amino acids: CASSGYGWAVVDTGELFF. The CDR3, as DNA: TGTGCCAGCAGTGGATATGGGTGGGCAGTCGTTGACACCGGGGAGCTGTTTTTT.

This clone has just one count. This chain uses TRBV5-1 with TRBJ2-1; 8 nucleotides align to TRBD2. Germline CDR1 SGHRS, CDR2 YFSETQ. The trim removed 0 bases at V and 2 bases at J, leaving 4 bases unmatched. This CDR3 has 16 amino acids. This CDR3 reads CASSLGSSGAYNEQFF. Here the CDR3 DNA reads TGCGCCAGCAGCTTGGGAAGTAGCGGGGCCTACAATGAGCAGTTCTTC.

V usage is TRBV16 and J usage is TRBJ1-4; 9 bases match TRBD1. The germline CDR1 and CDR2 sequences are KGHSY and FQNENV. CDR3 length: 16 amino acids. The V and J ends lost 5 bases and 3 bases, in that order; junction bases with no gene match: 7. The CDR3 sequence: CASSSNRGRSNEKLFF. The CDR3 coding sequence is TGTGCCAGCAGCAGCAACAGGGGGCGGTCTAATGAAAAACTGTTTTTT.

V is TRBV7-9 and J is TRBJ1-1; D is undetermined. The CDR3 has 15 amino acids. Germline loops: CDR1 SEHNR, CDR2 FQNEAQ (reference sequence). The germline V and J ends were trimmed by 4 bases and 1 base, with 13 bases remaining between them. CDR3 bases: TGTGCCAGCAGCTCAGAGGTAAGAACGAACACTGAAGCTTTCTTT. Protein product: CASSSEVRTNTEAFF.